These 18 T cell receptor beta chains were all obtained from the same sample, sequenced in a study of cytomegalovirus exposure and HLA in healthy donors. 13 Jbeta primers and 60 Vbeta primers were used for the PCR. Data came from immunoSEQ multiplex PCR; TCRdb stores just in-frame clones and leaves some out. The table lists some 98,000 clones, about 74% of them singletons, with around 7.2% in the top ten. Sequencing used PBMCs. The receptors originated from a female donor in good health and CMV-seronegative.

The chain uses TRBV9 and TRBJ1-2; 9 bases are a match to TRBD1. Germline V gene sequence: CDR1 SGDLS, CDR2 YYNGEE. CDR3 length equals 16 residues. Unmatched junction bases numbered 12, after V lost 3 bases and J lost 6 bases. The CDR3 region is CASSGSSRDRGNGYTF. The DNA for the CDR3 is TGTGCCAGCAGCGGGAGTTCGCGAGACAGGGGGAATGGCTACACCTTC.

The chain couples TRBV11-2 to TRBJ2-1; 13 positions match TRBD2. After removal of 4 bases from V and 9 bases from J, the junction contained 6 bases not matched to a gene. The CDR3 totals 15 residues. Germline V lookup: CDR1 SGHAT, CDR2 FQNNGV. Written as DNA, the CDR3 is TGTGCCAGCAGCTCGAAACTAGCGGGGGGGGGTGAGCAGTTCTTC. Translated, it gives CASSSKLAGGGEQFF.

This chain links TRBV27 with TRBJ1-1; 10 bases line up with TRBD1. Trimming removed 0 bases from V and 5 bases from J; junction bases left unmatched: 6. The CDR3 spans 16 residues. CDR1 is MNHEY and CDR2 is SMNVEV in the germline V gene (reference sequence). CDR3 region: CASSLSGQGTDTEAFF. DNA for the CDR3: TGTGCCAGCAGTTTATCGGGACAGGGGACTGATACTGAAGCTTTCTTT.

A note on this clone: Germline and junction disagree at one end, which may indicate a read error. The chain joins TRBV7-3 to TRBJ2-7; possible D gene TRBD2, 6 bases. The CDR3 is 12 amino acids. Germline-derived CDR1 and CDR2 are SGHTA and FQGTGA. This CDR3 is CSSSSPAGEQYF. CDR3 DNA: TGTTCCAGCAGTTCTCCTGCGGGAGAGCAGTACTTC. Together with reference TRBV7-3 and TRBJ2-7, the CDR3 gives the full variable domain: GAGVSQTPSNKVTEKGKYVELRCDPISGHTALYWYRQSLGQGPEFLIYFQGTGAADDSGLPNDRFFAVRPEGSVSTLKIQRTERGDSAVYLCSSSSPAGEQYFGPGTRLTVT.

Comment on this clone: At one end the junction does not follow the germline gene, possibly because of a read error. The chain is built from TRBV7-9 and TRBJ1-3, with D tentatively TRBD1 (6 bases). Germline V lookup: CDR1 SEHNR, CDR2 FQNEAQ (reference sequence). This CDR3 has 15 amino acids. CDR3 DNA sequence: TGTTCCAGCAGCAGCGGACAGATCTCTGGAAACACCATATATTTT. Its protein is CSSSSGQISGNTIYF.

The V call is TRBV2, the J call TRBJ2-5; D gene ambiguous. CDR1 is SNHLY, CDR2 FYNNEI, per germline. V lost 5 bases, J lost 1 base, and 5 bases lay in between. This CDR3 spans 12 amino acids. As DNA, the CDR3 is TGTGCCAGCAGTCTCCTCCAAGAGACCCAGTACTTC. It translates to CASSLLQETQYF. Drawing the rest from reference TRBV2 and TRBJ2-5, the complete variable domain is EPEVTQTPSHQVTQMGQEVILRCVPISNHLYFYWYRQILGQKVEFLVSFYNNEISEKSEIFDDQFSVERPDGSNFTLKIRSTKLEDSAMYFCASSLLQETQYFGPGTRLLVL.

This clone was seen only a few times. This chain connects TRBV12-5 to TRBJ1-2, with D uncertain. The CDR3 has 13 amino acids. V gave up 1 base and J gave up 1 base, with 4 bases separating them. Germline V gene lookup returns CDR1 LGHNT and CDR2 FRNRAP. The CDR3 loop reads CASGLGLNYGYTF. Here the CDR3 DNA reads TGTGCTAGTGGTTTGGGTCTTAACTATGGCTACACCTTC.

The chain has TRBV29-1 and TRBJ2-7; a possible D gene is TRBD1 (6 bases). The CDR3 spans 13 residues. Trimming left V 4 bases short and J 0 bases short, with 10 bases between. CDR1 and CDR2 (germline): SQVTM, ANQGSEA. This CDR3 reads CSVAWGLSYEQYF. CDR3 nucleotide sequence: TGCAGCGTTGCGTGGGGGCTCTCCTACGAGCAGTACTTC.

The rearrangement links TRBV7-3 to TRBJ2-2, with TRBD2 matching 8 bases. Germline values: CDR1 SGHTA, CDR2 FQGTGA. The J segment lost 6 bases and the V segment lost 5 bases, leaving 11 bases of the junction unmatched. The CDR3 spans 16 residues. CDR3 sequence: CASSPAGGRMAGELFF. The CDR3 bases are TGTGCCAGCAGCCCAGCGGGCGGGAGGATGGCCGGGGAGCTGTTTTTT.

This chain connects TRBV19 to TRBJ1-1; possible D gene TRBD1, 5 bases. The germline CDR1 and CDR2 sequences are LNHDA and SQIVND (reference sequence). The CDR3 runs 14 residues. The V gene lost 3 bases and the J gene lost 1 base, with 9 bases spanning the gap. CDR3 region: CASSIFQGNTEAFF. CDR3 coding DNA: TGTGCCAGTAGTATTTTTCAGGGGAACACTGAAGCTTTCTTT.

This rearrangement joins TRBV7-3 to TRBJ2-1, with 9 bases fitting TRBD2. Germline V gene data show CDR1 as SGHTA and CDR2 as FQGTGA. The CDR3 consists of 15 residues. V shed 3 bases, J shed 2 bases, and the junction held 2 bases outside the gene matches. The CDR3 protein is CASSFSGSAYNEQFF. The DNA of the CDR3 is TGTGCCAGCAGCTTTAGCGGGAGCGCCTACAATGAGCAGTTCTTC. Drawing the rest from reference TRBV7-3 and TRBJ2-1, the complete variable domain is GAGVSQTPSNKVTEKGKYVELRCDPISGHTALYWYRQSLGQGPEFLIYFQGTGAADDSGLPNDRFFAVRPEGSVSTLKIQRTERGDSAVYLCASSFSGSAYNEQFFGPGTRLTVL.

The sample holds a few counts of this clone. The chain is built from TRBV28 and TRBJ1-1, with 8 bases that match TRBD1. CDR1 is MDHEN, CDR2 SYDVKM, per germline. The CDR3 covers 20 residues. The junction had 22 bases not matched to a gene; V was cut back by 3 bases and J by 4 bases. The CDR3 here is CASSLALPRTGYFKGTEAFF. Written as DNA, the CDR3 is TGTGCCAGCAGTTTGGCATTACCTCGGACAGGGTACTTTAAGGGCACTGAAGCTTTCTTT.

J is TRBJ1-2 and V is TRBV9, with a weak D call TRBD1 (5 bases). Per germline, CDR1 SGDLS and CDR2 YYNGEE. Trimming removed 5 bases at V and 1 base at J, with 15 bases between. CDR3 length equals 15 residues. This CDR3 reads CASSLGGSINYGYTF. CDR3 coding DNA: TGTGCCAGCAGTCTCGGGGGGTCTATTAACTATGGCTACACCTTC.

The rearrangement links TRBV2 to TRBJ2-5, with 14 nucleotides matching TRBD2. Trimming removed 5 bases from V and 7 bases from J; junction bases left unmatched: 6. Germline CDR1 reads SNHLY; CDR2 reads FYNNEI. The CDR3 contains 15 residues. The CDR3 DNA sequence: TGTGCCAGCAGTCAGGGGACTAGCGGGGGACGGACCCAGTACTTC. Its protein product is CASSQGTSGGRTQYF. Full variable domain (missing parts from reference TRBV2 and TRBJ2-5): EPEVTQTPSHQVTQMGQEVILRCVPISNHLYFYWYRQILGQKVEFLVSFYNNEISEKSEIFDDQFSVERPDGSNFTLKIRSTKLEDSAMYFCASSQGTSGGRTQYFGPGTRLLVL.

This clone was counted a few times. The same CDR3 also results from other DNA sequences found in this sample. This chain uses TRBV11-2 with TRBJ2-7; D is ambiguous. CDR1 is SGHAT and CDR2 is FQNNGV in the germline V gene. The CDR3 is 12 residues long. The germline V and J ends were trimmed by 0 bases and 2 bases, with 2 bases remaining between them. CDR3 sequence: CASSLDTYEQYF. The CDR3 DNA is TGTGCCAGCAGCTTAGATACCTACGAGCAGTACTTC. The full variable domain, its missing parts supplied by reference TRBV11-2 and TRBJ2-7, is EAGVAQSPRYKIIEKRQSVAFWCNPISGHATLYWYQQILGQGPKLLIQFQNNGVVDDSQLPKDRFSAERLKGVDSTLKIQPAKLEDSAVYLCASSLDTYEQYFGPGTRLTVT.

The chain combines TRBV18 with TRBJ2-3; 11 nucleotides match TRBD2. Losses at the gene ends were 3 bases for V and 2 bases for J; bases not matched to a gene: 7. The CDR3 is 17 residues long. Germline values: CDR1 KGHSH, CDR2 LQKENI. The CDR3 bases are TGTGCCAGCTCACCCGCAACTAGCGGGAGCACCACAGATACGCAGTATTTT. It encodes CASSPATSGSTTDTQYF.

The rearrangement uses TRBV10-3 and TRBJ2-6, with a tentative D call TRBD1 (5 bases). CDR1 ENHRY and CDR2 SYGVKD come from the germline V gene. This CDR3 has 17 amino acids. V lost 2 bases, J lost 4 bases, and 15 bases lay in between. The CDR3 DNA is TGTGCCATCAGTGAGCCCCAAAAGGGGCACGGGGCCAACGTCCTGACTTTC. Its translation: CAISEPQKGHGANVLTF.

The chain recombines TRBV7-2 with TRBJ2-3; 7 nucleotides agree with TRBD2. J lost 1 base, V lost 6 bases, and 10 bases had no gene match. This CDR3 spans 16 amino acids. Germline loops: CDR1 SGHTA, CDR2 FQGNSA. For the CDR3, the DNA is TGTGCCAGCAGTCGAATACTAGCGTATGGCACAGATACGCAGTATTTT. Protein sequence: CASSRILAYGTDTQYF.